This is a list of T cell receptor beta chains from one sample in a study of cytomegalovirus exposure and HLA in healthy donors. Clones were read by immunoSEQ multiplex PCR, and TCRdb kept only the in-frame ones, dropping some. The sample carries roughly 170,000 clones, about four fifths recorded once. Sequenced material: PBMCs. The receptors derive from a male donor in good health and CMV-seronegative. CDR3s include the opening cysteine and the closing phenylalanine or tryptophan. A D gene is named only where the DNA matches it firmly. Some rows have no size entry. The others give once, few or many, or a class for an expanded clone.

.	TRBV10-3	few	13	TRBJ1-2	TGTGCCATCAGTGCGGGACAATCTGATGGCTACACCTTC	CAISAGQSDGYTF
TRBD2	TRBV25-1	.	16	TRBJ2-7	TGTGCCAGCAGTGAGGCGGGGGGACACTACTCCTACGAGCAGTACTTC	CASSEAGGHYSYEQYF
.	TRBV29-1	.	13	TRBJ1-6	TGCAGCGTAGTAACAGGCTTAAATTCACCCCTCCACTTT	CSVVTGLNSPLHF
.	TRBV7-3	.	15	TRBJ1-1	TGTGCCAGCAGCTTATTGCGCACAGTCAACACTGAAGCTTTCTTT	CASSLLRTVNTEAFF
TRBD2	TRBV6-5	.	16	TRBJ2-1	TGTGCCAGCAGTTACTCTGGCGGGGGGCCGGGTAATGAGCAGTTCTTC	CASSYSGGGPGNEQFF
.	TRBV5-1	.	13	TRBJ2-4	TGCGCCAGCGGTTACGACAGAAAAAACATTCAGTACTTC	CASGYDRKNIQYF
.	TRBV2	.	15	TRBJ2-3	TGTGCCAGCATCCCCGCTAAGGAGGCCCCAGATACGCAGTATTTT	CASIPAKEAPDTQYF
.	TRBV7-9	.	13	TRBJ1-1	TGTGCCAGCATGGAGGGCGGAGACCGTGAAGCTTTCTTT	CASMEGGDREAFF
.	TRBV11-3	few	18	TRBJ2-3	TGTGCCAGCAGCTTGGGCTCCCGTCATAGCGTCCGCACAGATACGCAGTATTTT	CASSLGSRHSVRTDTQYF
TRBD2	TRBV7-8	few	17	TRBJ2-5	TGTGCCAGCAGCTTGGGACTAGCGGGGGGCCACCAAGAGACCCAGTACTTC	CASSLGLAGGHQETQYF
.	TRBV11-3	.	14	TRBJ2-3	TGTGCCAGCTGCAAACAGGGTGGGACAGATACGCAGTATTTT	CASCKQGGTDTQYF
.	TRBV18	.	16	TRBJ2-5	TGTGCCAGCTCACCACCCTCTAGGCTAACACAAGAGACCCAGTACTTC	CASSPPSRLTQETQYF
.	TRBV30	.	12	TRBJ1-4	TGTGCCTGGACAGGGATTGGTGAAAAACTGTTTTTT	CAWTGIGEKLFF
.	TRBV7-9	.	11	TRBJ1-2	TGTGCCAGCAGCTTAGACGGGGGCTACACCTTC	CASSLDGGYTF
.	TRBV5-1	.	18	TRBJ2-1	TGCGCCAGCAGCTTGGAACCGGGATCTGGCACGGCTTACAATGAGCAGTTCTTC	CASSLEPGSGTAYNEQFF
TRBD1	TRBV7-2	once	15	TRBJ1-5	TGTGCCAGCAGCTCCGACAGGGTCGGCAATCAGCCCCAGCATTTT	CASSSDRVGNQPQHF
TRBD1	TRBV19	.	19	TRBJ1-5	TGTGCCAGTAGTATAGCTCTGGGACAGAGGACACGGAGCAATCAGCCCCAGCATTTT	CASSIALGQRTRSNQPQHF
.	TRBV15	.	12	TRBJ2-3	TGTGCCACCAGCAGAGATATAGATACGCAGTATTTT	CATSRDIDTQYF
TRBD1	TRBV18	.	14	TRBJ1-5	TGTGCCAGCTCATCAAGAACAGGGGCCCAGCCCCAGCATTTT	CASSSRTGAQPQHF
TRBD1	TRBV9	.	15	TRBJ1-4	TGTGCCAGCAGCGACGGGACAGGGCATATTGAAAAACTGTTTTTT	CASSDGTGHIEKLFF
TRBD1	TRBV5-1	few	13	TRBJ1-2	TGCGCCAGCAGCTCACGGACAGGTTATGGCTACACCTTC	CASSSRTGYGYTF
TRBD1	TRBV5-1	.	17	TRBJ2-7	TGCGCCAGCAGCTTGGCAAGGGACAGAAGGAGCTCCTACGAGCAGTACTTC	CASSLARDRRSSYEQYF
TRBD1	TRBV5-1	.	13	TRBJ1-1	TGCGCCAGCAGCTCCGACAGGGGCACTGAAGCTTTCTTT	CASSSDRGTEAFF
TRBD1	TRBV5-1	.	18	TRBJ1-1	TGCGCCAGCAGCGCGGGACAGGGAGGATCTAATGGTTACACTGAAGCTTTCTTT	CASSAGQGGSNGYTEAFF
TRBD2	TRBV19	.	15	TRBJ2-1	TGTGCCAGTAGGACGCTAGCGGGAGGGCACAATGAGCAGTTCTTC	CASRTLAGGHNEQFF
TRBD1	TRBV5-1	few	17	TRBJ1-1	TGCGCCAGCAGCAGGGGGACAGGGGGCTCTATCTTGACTGAAGCTTTCTTT	CASSRGTGGSILTEAFF
.	TRBV12-5	.	12	TRBJ1-5	TGTGCTAGTGGTTCCCCCCTTCAGCCCCAGCATTTT	CASGSPLQPQHF
.	TRBV11-2	.	14	TRBJ1-1	TGTGCCAGCAGCTCTTACAGGGTTGACACTGAAGCTTTCTTT	CASSSYRVDTEAFF
.	TRBV27	.	11	TRBJ2-7	TGTGCCAGCAGCACAGGATACGAGCAGTACTTC	CASSTGYEQYF
.	TRBV11-2	.	15	TRBJ2-7	TGTGCCAGCAGCTTAGACGCTAGAGTTAACTACGAGCAGTACTTC	CASSLDARVNYEQYF
TRBD1	TRBV6-5	.	14	TRBJ2-1	TGTGCCAGCAGCACAGGGGCCGGTGGGAATGAGCAGTTCTTC	CASSTGAGGNEQFF